These 31 T cell receptor beta chains originate from one sample sequenced in a study of OX40 agonist ivuxolimab in advanced cancers. Clones were sequenced by immunoSEQ multiplex PCR, and TCRdb holds only the in-frame ones, with some missing. The sample has approximately 26,000 clones; almost 80% are singletons. This specimen consisted of CD4+ or CD8+ T cells sorted from blood, obtained in a trial of the OX40 agonist ivuxolimab. Source of these receptors: an adult with an advanced solid tumor such as melanoma, head and neck, liver or kidney cancer.

The V call is TRBV4-3, the J call TRBJ1-4, with TRBD1 matching over 9 bases. V gave up 2 bases and J gave up 5 bases; unmatched junction bases: 3. CDR1 is LGHNA and CDR2 is YSLEER in the germline V gene. CDR3 length: 15 amino acids. CDR3 loop: CASSQPDRGNEKLFF. In nucleotides, the CDR3 is TGCGCCAGCAGCCAACCCGACAGGGGGAATGAAAAACTGTTTTTT.

This clone was seen more than once but under ten times. The V gene is TRBV7-8, the J gene TRBJ2-3; 7 bases match TRBD2. This CDR3 region has 15 residues. J was trimmed by 6 bases and V by 3 bases; bases with no gene match: 9. Per germline, CDR1 SGHVS and CDR2 FQNEAQ. The CDR3 DNA is TGTGCCAGCAGCTTGGGAAGCGGGGCATTGGATACGCAGTATTTT. It is translated as CASSLGSGALDTQYF.

This chain connects TRBV19 to TRBJ1-2, with TRBD1 as a possible D gene (5 bases). Looked up from germline, CDR1 is LNHDA and CDR2 is SQIVND (reference sequence). The V and J ends lost 10 bases and 3 bases respectively, with 12 bases between them. The CDR3 runs 12 residues. CDR3 in DNA: TGTGCCATCCAAGGGGAGGACTATGGCTACACCTTC. Translated, it gives CAIQGEDYGYTF.

The chain combines TRBV4-2 with TRBJ1-3; no firm D call. This CDR3 region has 12 residues. The V gene's germline CDR1 is LGHNA and CDR2 YNFKEQ. V lost 10 bases and J lost 1, with 8 bases in between. CDR3 sequence: CATTSSGNTIYF. Here the CDR3 DNA reads TGTGCCACTACGTCTTCTGGAAACACCATATATTTT.

The rearrangement joins TRBV7-6 to TRBJ2-3; 11 nucleotides agree with TRBD2. With 1 base clipped from V and 5 bases from J, the junction kept 11 bases outside the gene matches. Per germline, CDR1 SGHVS and CDR2 FNYEAQ. The CDR3 runs to 18 residues. CDR3 nucleotides: TGTGCCAGCAGCTTAGAGACCCTTACTAGCGGGGGTGGAGATACGCAGTATTTT. This gives the protein CASSLETLTSGGGDTQYF.

The table lists this clone with a few counts. This sequence joins TRBV19 and TRBJ1-2; D is undetermined. In germline, CDR1 is LNHDA, CDR2 SQIVND (reference sequence). This CDR3 is 12 amino acids long. V was clipped by 7 bases and J by 10 bases, with 16 bases between them. The CDR3 here is CASNLGRGLYTF. DNA of the CDR3: TGTGCCAGTAATCTAGGCCGCGGCCTCTACACCTTC.

V gene TRBV5-6 combines with J gene TRBJ2-7, with TRBD1 as a possible D gene (5 bases). Per germline, CDR1 SGHDT and CDR2 YYEEEE. V dropped 3 bases and J dropped 2 bases, with 9 bases sitting between them. The CDR3 runs 13 residues. CDR3: CASSSDTAYEQYF. Here the CDR3 DNA reads TGTGCCAGCAGCTCGGACACAGCCTACGAGCAGTACTTC.

This chain's CDR3 is CASSYSSGSDGYTF. The CDR3 region has the DNA TGTGCCAGCAGTTACTCTTCTGGGTCGGACGGCTACACCTTC. This chain links TRBV6-5 with TRBJ1-2; D not resolved. This CDR3 spans 14 amino acids. Trimming took off 0 bases at V and 8 bases at J, with 13 bases between the two ends. Germline lookup yields CDR1 MNHEY and CDR2 SVGAGI.

V usage is TRBV2 and J usage is TRBJ1-5, with a tentative D call TRBD1 (5 bases). The germline V gene has CDR1 SNHLY and CDR2 FYNNEI. Trimming took off 1 base at V and 4 bases at J, with 11 bases between the two ends. The CDR3 loop spans 15 amino acids. In DNA, the CDR3 is TGTGCCAGCAGTGAAGGGCAGGGAATTAATCAGCCCCAGCATTTT. Translated, it gives CASSEGQGINQPQHF.

This clone was seen more than once but under ten times. In DNA form, the CDR3 reads TGTGCCAGCAGCTTGGAGGGCGTCGGGACAGATACGCAGTATTTT. Amino acids: CASSLEGVGTDTQYF. The chain combines TRBV5-5 with TRBJ2-3; no definite D call. Germline CDR1 and CDR2: SGHKS and YYEKEE (reference sequence). This CDR3 is built from 15 residues. The V end lost 0 bases, the J end lost 3 bases, and 11 bases lay between the germline ends.

The sample holds a few counts of this clone. V is TRBV19 and J is TRBJ2-1; weak D call: TRBD2 (7 bases). Germline values: CDR1 LNHDA, CDR2 SQIVND (reference sequence). V was cut by 4 bases and J by 3 bases, with 19 bases left in between. The CDR3 length is 17 residues. CDR3 region: CASSTSGGSRNYNEQFF. For the CDR3, the DNA is TGTGCCAGTAGTACGTCGGGGGGCTCCCGAAACTACAATGAGCAGTTCTTC.

The rearrangement joins TRBV13 to TRBJ1-1, with 8 bases that match TRBD1. Germline V gives CDR1 PRHDT, CDR2 FYEKMQ (reference sequence). Trimming cost V 4 bases and J 4 bases; bases outside gene matches: 11. The CDR3 spans 16 residues. This CDR3 reads CASSSGDRRNPTEAFF. CDR3 bases: TGTGCCAGCAGCTCCGGGGACAGGCGGAATCCCACTGAAGCTTTCTTT.

This clone was found once. V is TRBV4-1 and J is TRBJ2-7, with D possibly matching TRBD1 (5 bases). With 1 base removed from V and 2 bases from J, the gap between germline ends came to 12 bases. The length of the CDR3 is 15 residues. In germline, CDR1 is MGHRA, CDR2 YSYEKL. CDR3 nucleotides: TGCGCCAGCAGCCAAGGAAAACAGGTACCCTACGAGCAGTACTTC. Amino acids: CASSQGKQVPYEQYF.

Points on this clone: Relative to the germline gene, one junction end is altered; a read error may explain this. The chain links TRBV7-7 to TRBJ2-2; 8 bases align to TRBD2. CDR1 is SSHAT and CDR2 is FNYEAQ in the germline V gene (reference sequence). CDR3 length equals 14 residues. The CDR3 nucleotides are TGTGCTAGCAGCGGGGGCATGAACACCGGGGAGCTGTTTTTT. It yields the protein CASSGGMNTGELFF.

Comment on this clone: Other DNA sequences in the same sample also yield this CDR3. The chain combines TRBV18 with TRBJ2-7, with D tentatively TRBD1 or TRBD2 (5 bases each). Germline V gives CDR1 KGHSH, CDR2 LQKENI. Deletions cut 3 bases from V and 0 bases from J, with 12 bases between. The CDR3 spans 15 residues. The CDR3 DNA sequence: TGTGCCAGCTCACCCCGGGACCAAACCTCCTACGAGCAGTACTTC. It is translated as CASSPRDQTSYEQYF.

The chain is built from TRBV27 and TRBJ1-6; D remains ambiguous. CDR1 MNHEY and CDR2 SMNVEV come from the germline V gene (reference sequence). CDR3 length: 18 amino acids. Deletions cut 5 bases from V and 0 bases from J, with 17 bases between. The CDR3 coding sequence is TGTGCCAGCAGTCCCGTCACAAGGGCGAGCTCCTATAATTCACCCCTCCACTTT. This sequence encodes CASSPVTRASSYNSPLHF.

The chain joins TRBV6-6 to TRBJ2-7; D not certain. The CDR3 runs to 13 residues. V was clipped by 7 bases and J by 2 bases, with 12 bases between them. Germline values: CDR1 MNHNY, CDR2 SVGAGI (reference sequence). CDR3 residues: CASKEGSAYEQYF. DNA of the CDR3: TGTGCCAGCAAGGAAGGGTCCGCCTACGAGCAGTACTTC.

The chain joins TRBV4-2 to TRBJ1-4, with 7 bases lining up with TRBD1. The junction had 28 bases not matched to a gene; V was cut back by 0 bases and J by 15 bases. This CDR3 has 20 residues. From germline, CDR1 is LGHNA and CDR2 YNFKEQ. CDR3 sequence: CASSQETFALEEVGGPTVFF. CDR3 in DNA: TGTGCCAGCAGCCAAGAAACGTTCGCCCTGGAGGAAGTAGGGGGCCCCACGGTGTTTTTT.

The chain joins TRBV4-1 to TRBJ2-2; the D is unclear. CDR3 size: 13 residues. Per germline, CDR1 MGHRA and CDR2 YSYEKL. Trimming took 0 bases from V and 7 from J, leaving 6 bases between them. CDR3 residues: CASSQERRGELFF. The CDR3 coding sequence is TGCGCCAGCAGCCAAGAACGTCGCGGGGAGCTGTTTTTT.

As for this clone: Different DNA sequences within this sample yield the same CDR3. The chain recombines TRBV6-5 with TRBJ2-2; D call uncertain. Germline CDR1 MNHEY, CDR2 SVGAGI. The CDR3 contains 13 residues. Trimming removed 3 bases from V and 6 bases from J, with 8 bases in between. CDR3 coding DNA: TGTGCCAGCAGTTATAGCAGTCCCGGGGAGCTGTTTTTT. Translation gives CASSYSSPGELFF.

The V gene is TRBV4-2, the J gene TRBJ2-3, with D possibly matching TRBD1 (6 bases). Germline CDR1 reads LGHNA; CDR2 reads YNFKEQ. The CDR3 is 15 residues long. Trimming removed 0 bases at V and 1 base at J, with 8 bases between. CDR3 in DNA: TGTGCCAGCAGCCAAGAAGAGGGGGGCACAGATACGCAGTATTTT. It translates to CASSQEEGGTDTQYF.

The rearrangement links TRBV7-9 to TRBJ1-1; D perhaps matches TRBD1 (5 bases). The CDR3 contains 17 residues. The V end lost 1 base, the J end lost 8 bases, and 23 bases lay between the germline ends. Looked up from germline, CDR1 is SEHNR and CDR2 is FQNEAQ (reference sequence). The CDR3 DNA sequence: TGTGCCAGCAGCTTAGGGGACTTGATTGGGGGATTCAAGGAAGCTTTCTTT. Protein: CASSLGDLIGGFKEAFF.

The chain carries TRBV6-6 and TRBJ2-7; TRBD1 aligns across 11 bases. Trimming cost V 7 bases and J 5 bases; bases outside gene matches: 7. Germline V gene lookup returns CDR1 MNHNY and CDR2 SVGAGI (reference sequence). This CDR3 has 14 amino acids. The CDR3 bases are TGTGCCAGCACCTCGCGGACAGGGGGCGACGAGCAGTACTTC. Encoded protein: CASTSRTGGDEQYF.

The chain combines TRBV4-3 with TRBJ1-3; 7 nucleotides align to TRBD1. V gave up 5 bases and J gave up 1 base; unmatched junction bases: 5. Germline V gives CDR1 LGHNA, CDR2 YSLEER. The CDR3 is 15 amino acids. The chain's CDR3 is CASSETGWSGNTIYF. Written as DNA, the CDR3 is TGCGCCAGCAGCGAGACAGGGTGGTCTGGAAACACCATATATTTT.

The chain uses TRBV5-6 and TRBJ1-3, with 8 bases aligning to TRBD1. Germline V lookup: CDR1 SGHDT, CDR2 YYEEEE. The CDR3 is 17 residues long. V lost 0 bases to trimming and J lost 2 bases; unmatched junction nucleotides: 7. CDR3: CASSLERTGFTGNTIYF. The CDR3 bases are TGTGCCAGCAGCTTGGAAAGGACAGGGTTTACTGGAAACACCATATATTTT.

The rearrangement uses TRBV19 and TRBJ1-1, with 8 bases lining up with TRBD1. CDR1 is LNHDA and CDR2 is SQIVND in the germline V gene (reference sequence). The V and J ends lost 3 bases and 3 bases, in that order; junction bases with no gene match: 6. The CDR3 length is 15 residues. CDR3 nucleotide sequence: TGTGCCAGTAGTATTTTCACAGGGGGGGACACTGAAGCTTTCTTT. This translates into CASSIFTGGDTEAFF.

The CDR3 sequence: CASSQPVGQGVYEQYF. The CDR3, as DNA: TGTGCCAGCAGCCAGCCAGTCGGCCAGGGGGTCTACGAGCAGTACTTC. This rearrangement joins TRBV14 to TRBJ2-7; 7 bases map to TRBD1. V dropped 3 bases and J dropped 3; count of bases not matched to a gene: 11. Germline V gene data show CDR1 as SGHDN and CDR2 as FVKESK. CDR3 size: 16 residues.

About this clone itself: The same CDR3 is also encoded by other DNA sequences in this sample. V and J are TRBV9 and TRBJ2-3; 8 nucleotides line up with TRBD2. This CDR3 contains 14 residues. In germline, CDR1 is SGDLS, CDR2 YYNGEE. The J segment lost 1 base and the V segment lost 4 bases, leaving 2 bases of the junction unmatched. The CDR3, as DNA: TGTGCCAGCAGCCGAGCGGGGGGCACAGATACGCAGTATTTT. Its translation: CASSRAGGTDTQYF.

The CDR3 sequence: CASSLGEAYEQYF. CDR3 nucleotides: TGTGCCAGCAGCTTAGGGGAGGCCTACGAGCAGTACTTC. The J gene is TRBJ2-7, the V gene TRBV11-2; TRBD2 is a possible D gene (6 bases). CDR3 length: 13 residues. The V gene's germline CDR1 is SGHAT and CDR2 FQNNGV. Trimming cost V 1 base and J 2 bases, with 6 bases left between them.

The gene calls are TRBV7-8 and TRBJ1-2, with D possibly TRBD1 on 6 matching bases. V was pared by 1 base and J by 5 bases, with 8 bases between. The germline gives CDR1 SGHVS, CDR2 FQNEAQ. CDR3 length: 13 amino acids. CDR3 sequence: CASSLGTAYGYTF. The CDR3 DNA reads as TGTGCCAGCAGCTTAGGGACAGCTTATGGCTACACCTTC.

The J gene is TRBJ2-1, the V gene TRBV30; 15 bases are a match to TRBD2. CDR3 length equals 15 residues. Losses at the gene ends were 1 base for V and 11 bases for J; bases not matched to a gene: 6. The germline gives CDR1 GTSNPN, CDR2 SVGIG (reference sequence). CDR3 sequence: CAWSDTGLAGGKQFF. The CDR3 DNA reads as TGTGCCTGGAGTGATACCGGACTAGCGGGGGGGAAGCAGTTCTTC.